This T cell receptor (beta chain) was sequenced for a study of shared clonotypes between healthy human individuals. The wider study: Donor composition was two women and three men, aged 18 to 49. Regarding the study as a whole: Relative to clonotypes present in all four donors, those not shared had lower generation probabilities. Larger richness was generally estimated for naive than memory subsets.

This clone was picked up a small number of times. No antigen is known for it. Other DNA sequences in this specimen translate into the identical CDR3. The V end was cut by 1 base, the J end by 4 bases, with 8 bases between. The CDR3 length is 14 residues. In germline, CDR1 is KGHSH, CDR2 LQKENI. Donors, healthy HIV-negative adults, lacked recent acute infections or vaccinations. Sequencing was performed with immunoSEQ multiplex PCR; in TCRdb, only in-frame clones are kept and a portion is missing. Of about 2 million clones in the sample, 95% were seen once. The rearrangement links TRBV18 to TRBJ1-5; D gene ambiguous. The clonotype was recovered from a man aged 18 to 35 in good health. What was sequenced was naive CD4+ T cells sorted from blood. Subset denoted: CD45RA+ positively selected. CDR3 nucleotides: TGTGCCAGCTCACCACAAGGAGGGAATCAGCCCCAGCATTTT. Its translation is CASSPQGGNQPQHF. Together with reference TRBV18 and TRBJ1-5, the CDR3 gives the full variable domain: NAGVMQNPRHLVRRRGQEARLRCSPMKGHSHVYWYRQLPEEGLKFMVYLQKENIIDESGMPKERFSAEFPKEGPSILRIQQVVRGDSAAYFCASSPQGGNQPQHFGDGTRLSIL.